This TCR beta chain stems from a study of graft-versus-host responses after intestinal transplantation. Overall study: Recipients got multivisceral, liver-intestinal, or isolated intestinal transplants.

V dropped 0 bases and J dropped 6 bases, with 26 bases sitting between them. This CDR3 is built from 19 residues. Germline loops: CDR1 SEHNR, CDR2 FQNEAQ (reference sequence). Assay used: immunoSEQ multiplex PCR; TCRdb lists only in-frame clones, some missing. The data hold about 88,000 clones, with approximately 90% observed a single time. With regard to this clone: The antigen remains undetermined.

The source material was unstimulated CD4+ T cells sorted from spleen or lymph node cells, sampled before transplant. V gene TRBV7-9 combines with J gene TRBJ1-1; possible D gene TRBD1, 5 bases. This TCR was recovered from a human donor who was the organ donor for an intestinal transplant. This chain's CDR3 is CASSLASQGGYVVDAEAFF. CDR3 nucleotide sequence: TGTGCCAGCAGCTTAGCGTCGCAGGGTGGTTACGTAGTAGATGCTGAAGCTTTCTTT.